This T cell receptor (beta chain) was sequenced during a study of PD-1 blockade in mismatch repair-deficient tumors (TCRdb year 2017). About the investigation overall: Between late 2013 and September 2016, fewer than 90 consecutive patients with about 12 mismatch repair-deficient cancer types, all previously treated and progressing, were enrolled in the trial. Tumor-associated T cell clones in the peripheral blood of patients responding to PD-1 blockade were tracked using deep sequencing of TCR CDR3 regions.

Comment on this clone: It lacks a known antigen. The sample holds no much larger clone one base away, and base qualities are not on file.

Mismatch repair deficiency in every enrolled patient was established by polymerase chain reaction or immunohistochemistry. Three patients who responded to pembrolizumab therapy underwent TCR sequencing. Pembrolizumab PD-1 blockade was prospectively tested in advanced mismatch repair-deficient cancers, regardless of tissue of origin, in the phase II trial. Peripheral blood T cell samples were serially collected before and at multiple times after PD-1 blockade was started. Blood sampling time points were reported as weeks after the first dose of pembrolizumab. The paper as a whole reports these results and caveats: After pembrolizumab, tumor-resident clones, which were often undetectable in blood before treatment, expanded rapidly and then contracted, generally ahead of radiologic responses.

Reading from cysteine to phenylalanine, the CDR3 counts 17 amino acids. Only the CDR3 DNA stays, 51 bases, in frame from base 1. At the junction V is shortened by 2 bases and J by 2 bases; bases outside the gene matches: 8. Via the germline V gene, CDR1 is SGHNT and CDR2 YENEEA. Library creation used the immunoSEQ multiplex PCR assay. The clones in this table, taken by TCRdb from immuneACCESS, are in-frame only. Not every clone is retained; where verified, under half of the shortfall comes from an unresolved V gene, and the cause of the rest is unknown. The sample table shows 40,000 to 60,000 clones, and about 80% are seen once. 3% to 3.5% of the sample rests with the top ten.

The sequence came from an adult with mismatch repair-deficient cancer. The rearrangement joined TRBV11-3 to TRBJ2-5; 10 bases in the junction line up with TRBD1. The material was peripheral blood, obtained 4 weeks after starting pembrolizumab. Here is the DNA: TGTGCCAGCAGCTTACCGCGGGACAGGGGAGGGCAAGAGACCCAGTACTTC. Its translation is CASSLPRDRGGQETQYF. The full variable domain, completed from the reference TRBV11-3 and TRBJ2-5 proteins outside the CDR3, reads EAGVVQSPRYKIIEKKQPVAFWCNPISGHNTLYWYLQNLGQGPELLIRYENEEAVDDSQLPKDRFSAERLKGVDSTLKIQPAELGDSAVYLCASSLPRDRGGQETQYFGPGTRLLVL.